The 5 T cell receptor beta chains reported below all come from one sample, sequenced in a study of OX40 agonist ivuxolimab in advanced cancers. TCRdb keeps only in-frame clones here, not all; method: immunoSEQ multiplex PCR. The top ten clones hold less than 0.4% of a sample with more than 85,000 clones, about 91% of them seen once. This specimen consisted of CD4+ or CD8+ T cells sorted from blood, obtained in a trial of the OX40 agonist ivuxolimab. The receptors were gathered from an adult with an advanced solid tumor such as melanoma, head and neck, liver or kidney cancer.

The chain combines TRBV20-1 with TRBJ2-7, with TRBD2 matching 9 bases. The germline CDR1 and CDR2 sequences are DFQATT and SNEGSKA (reference sequence). This CDR3 comprises 11 residues. Unmatched junction bases numbered 1, after V lost 6 bases and J lost 4 bases. CDR3: CSAGLAYEQYF. For the CDR3, the DNA is TGCAGTGCCGGACTAGCGTACGAGCAGTACTTC.

This clone was recorded only once. The chain carries TRBV21-1 and TRBJ1-1. TRBV21-1 is designated a pseudogene. The CDR3 is 13 amino acids. CDR3 in DNA: TGTGCCAGCAGCAAAGGACCCAACACTGAAGCTTTCTTT. Protein product: CASSKGPNTEAFF.

The rearrangement links TRBV28 to TRBJ1-2; weak D call: TRBD1 (6 bases). The CDR3 is 15 residues long. In germline, CDR1 is MDHEN, CDR2 SYDVKM. V shed 2 bases and J shed 4 bases, with 14 bases lying between them. CDR3 sequence: CASSLVGGLGYGYTF. CDR3 nucleotides: TGTGCCAGCAGTTTAGTGGGGGGGCTTGGCTATGGCTACACCTTC.

The chain combines TRBV7-6 with TRBJ2-2; D unclear. V lost 2 bases and J 0 bases, leaving 10 bases between the germline ends. Germline assignment: CDR1 SGHVS and CDR2 FNYEAQ. This CDR3 spans 16 amino acids. CDR3 amino acids: CASSLMALANTGELFF. The DNA of the CDR3 is TGTGCCAGCAGCTTAATGGCCCTAGCGAACACCGGGGAGCTGTTTTTT.

The V call is TRBV28, the J call TRBJ1-3; possible D gene TRBD1, 6 bases. Germline values: CDR1 MDHEN, CDR2 SYDVKM. The V gene lost 8 bases and the J gene lost 2 bases, with 16 bases spanning the gap. The CDR3 covers 15 residues. CDR3 protein: CASSRGGIAGNTIYF. The CDR3 nucleotides read TGTGCCAGCTCTAGAGGGGGTATAGCTGGAAACACCATATATTTT.